The present entry profiles one T cell receptor (beta chain) with its context. The data belong to a study of T cells in Graves' hyperthyroidism and ophthalmopathy. RNA transcripts gave rise to amplified TCR beta CDR3 regions. The study used the HTBI primer set for a first-round RT-PCR of the TCR CDR3. TCRdb fed the multiplex PCR reads into MiXCR, producing one record per CDR3 protein. This sample has around 500,000 distinct CDR3 sequences, with 11% to 15% found just once. Looked up from germline, CDR1 is LNHDA and CDR2 is SQIVND (reference sequence). The CDR3 sequence is 11 residues long. V shed 5 bases and J shed 8 bases, with 7 bases lying between them.

The chain has TRBV19 and TRBJ2-1; D is unresolved. The sequence was obtained from a woman between 40 and 55 years old with Graves' hyperthyroidism. Sequenced material: blood. The CDR3 bases are TGTGCCAGTAGTGCAATGGATGAGCAGTTCTTC. Translation gives CASSAMDEQFF.